This TCR beta chain is drawn from a study of T cells in Graves' hyperthyroidism and ophthalmopathy. Study-level points and caveats: A median around 6.4 months before onset, the model predicted ophthalmopathy.

This clonotype was seen many times. Its antigen is unidentified. Amplified regions were TCR beta CDR3 sequences from RNA transcripts. Carried out on the TCR CDR3, a first-round RT-PCR used the HTBI primer set. TCRdb redid the calling of the multiplex PCR reads with MiXCR, one entry per CDR3 protein. The profile shows around 600,000 distinct CDR3 sequences, approximately 15% of them singletons. The V end was cut by 6 bases, the J end by 4 bases, with 10 bases between. CDR1 is MDHEN and CDR2 is SYDVKM in the germline V gene. The CDR3 has 13 amino acids. Uncontrolled infections, other autoimmune diseases, pregnancy or lactation led to exclusion of patients. PBMCs stemmed from approximately 9.1 ml fresh peripheral blood.

The TCR sequence derives from a young woman with Graves' ophthalmopathy. The chain uses TRBV28 and TRBJ2-1; D gene unclear. The material sequenced was blood. The CDR3 loop reads CASSLDSYNEQFF. CDR3 coding DNA: TGTGCCAGCAGCTTGGATTCTTACAATGAGCAGTTCTTC.